This T cell receptor (beta chain) stems from a study of blood T cell repertoires in COVID-19. TCRdb keeps only in-frame clones here, not all; method: immunoSEQ multiplex PCR. The sample records 250,000 to 350,000 clones, around 87% being singletons. The germline V and J ends were trimmed by 6 bases and 2 bases, with 19 bases remaining between them. Germline-derived CDR1 and CDR2 are SGHRS and YFSETQ. This CDR3 region has 16 residues. The material sequenced was peripheral blood. V and J are TRBV5-1 and TRBJ2-3; perhaps TRBD1 as D (5 bases). This TCR was recovered from a man between 18 and 29 years old with active or convalescent COVID-19. The CDR3 sequence: CASTPHRTPSTDTQYF. CDR3 DNA: TGCGCCAGCACCCCACACAGGACCCCTTCCACAGATACGCAGTATTTT.